Below, one T cell receptor (beta chain) is given with its context. What it recognizes is unknown. The table came from immunoSEQ multiplex PCR; TCRdb's copy has only in-frame clones and leaves some out. This table holds tens of thousands of clones, 80% found once. The V gene's germline CDR1 is SGHRS and CDR2 YFSETQ. Trimming took off 2 bases at V and 7 bases at J, with 13 bases between the two ends. This CDR3 contains 15 residues. The record originates from a study of OX40 agonist ivuxolimab in advanced cancers. Overall study: Given to patients was ivuxolimab, an agonistic anti-OX40 (CD134) antibody. Intravenous ivuxolimab was administered to patients every 2 weeks at 0.01 to 10 mg/kg.

Study-level points and caveats: At doses 0.1 to 3.0 mg/kg, CD4+ and CD8+ clones expanded. Compared with CD4+, CD8+ T cells on average had more expanded clones.

V and J are TRBV5-1 and TRBJ1-6; D is undetermined. The receptor was isolated from an adult with an advanced solid tumor such as melanoma, head and neck, liver or kidney cancer. The sample in question was CD4+ or CD8+ T cells sorted from blood, obtained in a trial of the OX40 agonist ivuxolimab. As DNA, the CDR3 is TGCGCCAGCAGCTTAGTAGACGCCGGGAATTCACCCCTCCACTTT. The encoded protein is CASSLVDAGNSPLHF. The variable domain in full, completed from reference TRBV5-1 and TRBJ1-6, reads KAGVTQTPRYLIKTRGQQVTLSCSPISGHRSVSWYQQTPGQGLQFLFEYFSETQRNKGNFPGRFSGRQFSNSRSEMNVSTLELGDSALYLCASSLVDAGNSPLHFGNGTRLTVT.